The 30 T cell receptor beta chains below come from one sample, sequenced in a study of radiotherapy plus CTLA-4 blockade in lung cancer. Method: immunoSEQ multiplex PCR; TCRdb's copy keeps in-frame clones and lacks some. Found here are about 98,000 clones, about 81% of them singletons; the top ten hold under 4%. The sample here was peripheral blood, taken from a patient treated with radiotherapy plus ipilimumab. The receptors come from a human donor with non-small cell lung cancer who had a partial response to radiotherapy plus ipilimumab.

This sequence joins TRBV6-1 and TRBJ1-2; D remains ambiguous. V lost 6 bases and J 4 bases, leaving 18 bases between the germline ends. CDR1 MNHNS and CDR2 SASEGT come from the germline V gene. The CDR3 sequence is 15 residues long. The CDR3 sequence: CASRTYTGGSYGYTF. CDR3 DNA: TGTGCCAGCAGGACCTACACCGGAGGGAGCTATGGCTACACCTTC.

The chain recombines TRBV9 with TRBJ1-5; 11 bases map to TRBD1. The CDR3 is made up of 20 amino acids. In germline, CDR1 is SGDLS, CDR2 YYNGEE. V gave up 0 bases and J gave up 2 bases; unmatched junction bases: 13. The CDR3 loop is CASSVVYRDRGYRGNQPQHF. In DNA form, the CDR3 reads TGTGCCAGCAGCGTAGTATATAGGGACAGGGGGTATAGGGGCAATCAGCCCCAGCATTTT.

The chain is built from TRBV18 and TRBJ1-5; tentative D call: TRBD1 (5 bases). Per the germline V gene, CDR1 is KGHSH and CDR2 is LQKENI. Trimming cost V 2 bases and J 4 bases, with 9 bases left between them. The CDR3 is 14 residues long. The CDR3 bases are TGTGCCAGCTCACCAGGGGGGAGGAATCAGCCCCAGCATTTT. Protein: CASSPGGRNQPQHF. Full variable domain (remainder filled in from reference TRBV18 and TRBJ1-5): NAGVMQNPRHLVRRRGQEARLRCSPMKGHSHVYWYRQLPEEGLKFMVYLQKENIIDESGMPKERFSAEFPKEGPSILRIQQVVRGDSAAYFCASSPGGRNQPQHFGDGTRLSIL.

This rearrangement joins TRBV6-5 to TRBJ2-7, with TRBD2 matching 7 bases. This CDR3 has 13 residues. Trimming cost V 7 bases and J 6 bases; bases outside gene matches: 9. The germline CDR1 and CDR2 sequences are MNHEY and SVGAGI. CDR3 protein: CASILAGDGEQYF. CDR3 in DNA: TGTGCCAGCATCCTCGCGGGAGATGGCGAGCAGTACTTC.

The CDR3 loop is CASSRSDRDPSSYNEQFF. CDR3 DNA sequence: TGTGCCAGCAGCAGATCGGACAGGGACCCGAGCTCCTACAATGAGCAGTTCTTC. The chain couples TRBV21-1 to TRBJ2-1; TRBD1, the table's D call, lacks a check against the DNA. TRBV21-1 is reported as a pseudogene. The CDR3 extends over 18 amino acids.

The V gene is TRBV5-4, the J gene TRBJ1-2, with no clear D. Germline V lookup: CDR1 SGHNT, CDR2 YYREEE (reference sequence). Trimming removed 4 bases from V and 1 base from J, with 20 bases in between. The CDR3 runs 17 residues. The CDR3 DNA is TGTGCCAGCAGCCCCCCCGTCCGACTGGGAGGTAACTATGGCTACACCTTC. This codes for CASSPPVRLGGNYGYTF.

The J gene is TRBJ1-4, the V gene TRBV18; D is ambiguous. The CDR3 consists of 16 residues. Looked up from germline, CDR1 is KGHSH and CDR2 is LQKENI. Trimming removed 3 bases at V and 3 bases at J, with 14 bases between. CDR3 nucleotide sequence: TGTGCCAGCTCACCGAGAGTGCTACAGCCTAATGAAAAACTGTTTTTT. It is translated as CASSPRVLQPNEKLFF.

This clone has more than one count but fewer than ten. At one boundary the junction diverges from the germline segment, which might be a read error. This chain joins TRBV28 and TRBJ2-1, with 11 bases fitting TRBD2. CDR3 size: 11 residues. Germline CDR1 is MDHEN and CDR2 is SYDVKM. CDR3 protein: CGSGRANEQFF. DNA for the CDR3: TGCGGTAGCGGGAGGGCCAATGAGCAGTTCTTC.

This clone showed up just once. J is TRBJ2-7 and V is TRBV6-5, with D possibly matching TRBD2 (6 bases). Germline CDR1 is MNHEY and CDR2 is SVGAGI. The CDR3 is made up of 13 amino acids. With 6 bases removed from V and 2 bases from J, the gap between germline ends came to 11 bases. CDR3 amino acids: CASSRDSTYEQYF. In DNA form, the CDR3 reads TGTGCCAGCAGCCGGGACTCTACCTACGAGCAGTACTTC.

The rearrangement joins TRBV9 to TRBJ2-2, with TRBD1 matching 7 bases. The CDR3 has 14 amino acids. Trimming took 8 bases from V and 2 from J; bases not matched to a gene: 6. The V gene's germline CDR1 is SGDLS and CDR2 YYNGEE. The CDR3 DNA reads TGTGCCAGTCGGACAGGAGATAACACCGGGGAGCTGTTTTTT. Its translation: CASRTGDNTGELFF.

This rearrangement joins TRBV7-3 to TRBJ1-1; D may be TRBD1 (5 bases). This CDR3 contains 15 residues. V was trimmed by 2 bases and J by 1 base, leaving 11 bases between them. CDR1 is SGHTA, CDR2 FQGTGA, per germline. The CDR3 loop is CASSLGGLPNTEAFF. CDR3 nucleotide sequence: TGTGCCAGCAGCTTAGGGGGACTCCCGAACACTGAAGCTTTCTTT.

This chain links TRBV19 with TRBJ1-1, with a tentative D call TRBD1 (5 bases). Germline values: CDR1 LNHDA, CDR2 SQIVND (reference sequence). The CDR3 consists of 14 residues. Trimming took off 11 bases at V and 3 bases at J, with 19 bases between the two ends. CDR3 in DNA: TGTGCCTCTTCCTCCCGCGGGGGAGACACTGAAGCTTTCTTT. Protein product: CASSSRGGDTEAFF. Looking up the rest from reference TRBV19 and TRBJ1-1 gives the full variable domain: DGGITQSPKYLFRKEGQNVTLSCEQNLNHDAMYWYRQDPGQGLRLIYYSQIVNDFQKGDIAEGYSVSREKKESFPLTVTSAQKNPTAFYLCASSSRGGDTEAFFGQGTRLTVV.

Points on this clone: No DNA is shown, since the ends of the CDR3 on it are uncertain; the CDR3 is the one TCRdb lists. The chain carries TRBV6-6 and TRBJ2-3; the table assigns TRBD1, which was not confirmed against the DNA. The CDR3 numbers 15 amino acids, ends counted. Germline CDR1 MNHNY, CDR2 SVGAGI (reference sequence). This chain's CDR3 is CASILDRSTTDTQYF.

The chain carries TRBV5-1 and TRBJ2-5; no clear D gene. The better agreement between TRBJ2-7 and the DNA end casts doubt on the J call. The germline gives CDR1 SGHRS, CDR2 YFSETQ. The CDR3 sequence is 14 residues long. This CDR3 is CASSLASDSYEQYF. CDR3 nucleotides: TGCGCCAGCAGCTTGGCGTCAGACTCCTACGAGCAGTACTTC.

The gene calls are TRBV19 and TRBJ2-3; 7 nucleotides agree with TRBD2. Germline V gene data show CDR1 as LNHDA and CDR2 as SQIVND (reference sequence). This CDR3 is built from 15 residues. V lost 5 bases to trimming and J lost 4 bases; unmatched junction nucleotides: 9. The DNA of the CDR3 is TGTGCCAGTAGTCCCAAGCGGGGCCCCGCAGATACGCAGTATTTT. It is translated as CASSPKRGPADTQYF. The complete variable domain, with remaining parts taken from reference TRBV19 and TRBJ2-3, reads DGGITQSPKYLFRKEGQNVTLSCEQNLNHDAMYWYRQDPGQGLRLIYYSQIVNDFQKGDIAEGYSVSREKKESFPLTVTSAQKNPTAFYLCASSPKRGPADTQYFGPGTRLTVL.

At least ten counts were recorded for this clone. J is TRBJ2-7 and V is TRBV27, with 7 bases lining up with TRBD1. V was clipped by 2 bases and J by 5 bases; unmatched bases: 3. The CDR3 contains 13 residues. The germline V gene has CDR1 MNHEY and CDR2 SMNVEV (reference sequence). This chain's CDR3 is CASSLDRDDEQYF. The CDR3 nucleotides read TGTGCCAGCAGTTTAGACAGGGACGACGAGCAGTACTTC.

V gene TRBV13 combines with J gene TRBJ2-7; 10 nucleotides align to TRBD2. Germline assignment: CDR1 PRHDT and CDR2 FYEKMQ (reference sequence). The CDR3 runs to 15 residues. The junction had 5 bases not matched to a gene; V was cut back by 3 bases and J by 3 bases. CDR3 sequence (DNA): TGTGCCAGCAGCTTCGGGACTAGCGTATACTACGAGCAGTACTTC. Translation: CASSFGTSVYYEQYF. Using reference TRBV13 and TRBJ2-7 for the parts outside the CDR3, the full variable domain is AAGVIQSPRHLIKEKRETATLKCYPIPRHDTVYWYQQGPGQDPQFLISFYEKMQSDKGSIPDRFSAQQFSDYHSELNMSSLELGDSALYFCASSFGTSVYYEQYFGPGTRLTVT.

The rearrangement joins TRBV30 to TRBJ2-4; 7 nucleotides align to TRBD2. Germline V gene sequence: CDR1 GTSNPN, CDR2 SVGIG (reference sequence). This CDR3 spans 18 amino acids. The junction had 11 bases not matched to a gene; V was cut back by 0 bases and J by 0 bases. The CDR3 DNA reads TGTGCCTGGAGTGTACCCAGCGGGAAAGACCTAGCCAAAAACATTCAGTACTTC. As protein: CAWSVPSGKDLAKNIQYF.

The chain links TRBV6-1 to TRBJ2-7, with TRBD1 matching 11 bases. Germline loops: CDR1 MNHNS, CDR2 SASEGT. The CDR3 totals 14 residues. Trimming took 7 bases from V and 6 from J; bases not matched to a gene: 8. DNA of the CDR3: TGTGCCAGCATCCTAGAGGACAGGGGGCTCGAGCAGTACTTC. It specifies CASILEDRGLEQYF.

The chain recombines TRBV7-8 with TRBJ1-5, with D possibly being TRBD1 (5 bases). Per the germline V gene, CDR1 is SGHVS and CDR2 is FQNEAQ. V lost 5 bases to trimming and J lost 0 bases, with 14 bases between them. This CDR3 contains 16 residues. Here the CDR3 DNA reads TGTGCCAGCAGCCCCGCTAGGACACCTAGCAATCAGCCCCAGCATTTT. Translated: CASSPARTPSNQPQHF.

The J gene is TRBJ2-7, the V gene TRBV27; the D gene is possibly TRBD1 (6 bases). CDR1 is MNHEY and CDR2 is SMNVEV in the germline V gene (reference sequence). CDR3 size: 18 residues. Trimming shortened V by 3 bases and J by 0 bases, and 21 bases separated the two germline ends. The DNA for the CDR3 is TGTGCCAGCAGTTTCCGGGGTCCGGGAAGGGGGAGCTCCTACGAGCAGTACTTC. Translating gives CASSFRGPGRGSSYEQYF.

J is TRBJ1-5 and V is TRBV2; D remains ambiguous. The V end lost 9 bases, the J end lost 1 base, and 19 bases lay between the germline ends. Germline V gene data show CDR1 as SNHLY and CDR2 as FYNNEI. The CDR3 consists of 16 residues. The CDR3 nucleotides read TGTGCCAGTGGACGGGAGTTCGGAGGGAGCAATCAGCCCCAGCATTTT. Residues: CASGREFGGSNQPQHF.

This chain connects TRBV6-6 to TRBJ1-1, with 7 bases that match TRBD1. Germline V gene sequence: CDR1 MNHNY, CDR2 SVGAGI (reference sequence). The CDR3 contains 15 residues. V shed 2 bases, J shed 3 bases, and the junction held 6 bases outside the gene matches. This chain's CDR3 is CASSYRGQRYTEAFF. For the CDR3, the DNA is TGTGCCAGCAGTTACAGGGGGCAGAGGTACACTGAAGCTTTCTTT.

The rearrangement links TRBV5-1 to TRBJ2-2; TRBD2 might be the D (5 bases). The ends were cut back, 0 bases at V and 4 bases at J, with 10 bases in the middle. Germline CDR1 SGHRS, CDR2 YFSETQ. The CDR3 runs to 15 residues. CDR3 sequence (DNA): TGCGCCAGCAGCTTGGCGGGAATTGGCACCGGGGAGCTGTTTTTT. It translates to CASSLAGIGTGELFF.

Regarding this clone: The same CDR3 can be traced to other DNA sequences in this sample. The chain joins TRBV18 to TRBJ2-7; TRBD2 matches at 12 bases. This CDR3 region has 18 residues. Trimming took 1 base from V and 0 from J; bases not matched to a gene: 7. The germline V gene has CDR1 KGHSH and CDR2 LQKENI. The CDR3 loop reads CASSPRGLAGKNSYEQYF. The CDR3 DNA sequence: TGTGCCAGCTCACCACGCGGACTAGCGGGAAAAAACTCCTACGAGCAGTACTTC.

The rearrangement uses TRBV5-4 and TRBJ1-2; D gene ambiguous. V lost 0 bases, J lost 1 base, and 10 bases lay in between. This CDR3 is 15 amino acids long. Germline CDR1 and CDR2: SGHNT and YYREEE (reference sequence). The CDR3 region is CASSLAAGYNYGYTF. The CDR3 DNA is TGTGCCAGCAGCTTGGCAGCAGGATATAACTATGGCTACACCTTC.

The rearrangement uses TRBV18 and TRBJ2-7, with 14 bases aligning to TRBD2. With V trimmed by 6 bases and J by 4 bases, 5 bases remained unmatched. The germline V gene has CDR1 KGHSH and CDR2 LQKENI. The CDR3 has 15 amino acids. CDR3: CASSPGTSGSYEQYF. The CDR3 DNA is TGTGCCAGCTCCCCTGGGACTAGCGGGAGTTACGAGCAGTACTTC.

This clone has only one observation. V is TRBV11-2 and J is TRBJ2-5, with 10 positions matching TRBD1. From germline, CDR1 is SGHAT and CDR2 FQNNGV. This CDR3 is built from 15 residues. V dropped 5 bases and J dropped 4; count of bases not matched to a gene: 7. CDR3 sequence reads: CASSTRDRGRETQYF. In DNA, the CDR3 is TGTGCCAGCAGCACACGGGACAGGGGAAGAGAGACCCAGTACTTC.

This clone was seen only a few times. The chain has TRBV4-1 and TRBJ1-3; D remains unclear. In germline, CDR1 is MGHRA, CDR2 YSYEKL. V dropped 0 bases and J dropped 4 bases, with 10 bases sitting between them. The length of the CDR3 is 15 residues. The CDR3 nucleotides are TGCGCCAGCAGCCAAGATGTGGGGAGAGGAAACACCATATATTTT. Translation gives CASSQDVGRGNTIYF.

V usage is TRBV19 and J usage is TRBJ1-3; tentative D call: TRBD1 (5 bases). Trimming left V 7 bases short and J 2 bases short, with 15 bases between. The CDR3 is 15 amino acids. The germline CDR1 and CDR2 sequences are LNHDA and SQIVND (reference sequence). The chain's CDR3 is CASTTRQWTGNTIYF. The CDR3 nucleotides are TGTGCCAGTACCACCAGACAGTGGACTGGAAACACCATATATTTT.